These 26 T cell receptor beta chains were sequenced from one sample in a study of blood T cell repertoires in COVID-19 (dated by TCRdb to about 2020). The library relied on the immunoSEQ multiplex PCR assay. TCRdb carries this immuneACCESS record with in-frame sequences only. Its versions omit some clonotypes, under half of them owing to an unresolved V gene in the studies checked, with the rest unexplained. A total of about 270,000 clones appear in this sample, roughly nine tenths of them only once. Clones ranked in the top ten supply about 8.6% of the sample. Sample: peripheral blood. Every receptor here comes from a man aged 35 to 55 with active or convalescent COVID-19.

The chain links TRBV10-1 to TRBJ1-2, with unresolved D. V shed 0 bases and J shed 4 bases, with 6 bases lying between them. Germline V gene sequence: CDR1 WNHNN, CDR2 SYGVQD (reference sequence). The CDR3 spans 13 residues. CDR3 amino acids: CASSESSGYGYTF. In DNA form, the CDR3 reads TGCGCCAGCAGTGAGTCGTCAGGCTATGGCTACACCTTC.

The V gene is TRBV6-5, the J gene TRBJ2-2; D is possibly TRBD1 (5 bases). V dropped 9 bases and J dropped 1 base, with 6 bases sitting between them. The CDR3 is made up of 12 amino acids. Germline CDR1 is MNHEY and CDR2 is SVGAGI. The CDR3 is CASRGNTGELFF. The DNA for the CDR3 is TGTGCCAGTAGGGGGAACACCGGGGAGCTGTTTTTT.

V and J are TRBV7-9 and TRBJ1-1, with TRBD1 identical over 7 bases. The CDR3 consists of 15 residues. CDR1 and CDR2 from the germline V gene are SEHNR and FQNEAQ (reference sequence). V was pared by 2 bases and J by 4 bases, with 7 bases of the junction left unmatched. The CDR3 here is CASSLSQGGGTEAFF. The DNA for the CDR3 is TGTGCCAGCAGCTTATCTCAGGGGGGCGGCACTGAAGCTTTCTTT. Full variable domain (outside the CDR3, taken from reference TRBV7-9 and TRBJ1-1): DTGVSQNPRHKITKRGQNVTFRCDPISEHNRLYWYRQTLGQGPEFLTYFQNEAQLEKSRLLSDRFSAERPKGSFSTLEIQRTEQGDSAMYLCASSLSQGGGTEAFFGQGTRLTVV.

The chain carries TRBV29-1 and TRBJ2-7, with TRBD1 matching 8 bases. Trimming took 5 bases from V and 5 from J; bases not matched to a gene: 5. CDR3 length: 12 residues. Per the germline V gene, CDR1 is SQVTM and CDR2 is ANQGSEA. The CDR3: CSVRTGPHEQYF. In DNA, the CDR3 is TGCAGCGTTCGGACAGGGCCCCACGAGCAGTACTTC.

In DNA, the CDR3 is TGTGCCAGCTTTGAGGGTTCCTACAATGAGCAGTTCTTC. This codes for CASFEGSYNEQFF. The chain is built from TRBV28 and TRBJ2-1; weak D call: TRBD2 (5 bases). This CDR3 is 13 amino acids long. Germline V gene data show CDR1 as MDHEN and CDR2 as SYDVKM. V gave up 8 bases and J gave up 1 base, with 9 bases separating them.

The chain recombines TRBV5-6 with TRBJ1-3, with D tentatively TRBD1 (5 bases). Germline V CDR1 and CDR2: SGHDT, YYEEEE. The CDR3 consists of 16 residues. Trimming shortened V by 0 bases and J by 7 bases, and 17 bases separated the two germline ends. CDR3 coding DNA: TGTGCCAGCAGCTTGGCCGGGACTTACACAGGCAACACCATATATTTT. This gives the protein CASSLAGTYTGNTIYF.

As DNA, the CDR3 is TGTGCCAGCAGCAGCCCGGACAGGGGGCTGGATACGCAGTATTTT. It translates to CASSSPDRGLDTQYF. The chain combines TRBV7-3 with TRBJ2-3, with 11 nucleotides matching TRBD1. Germline V gives CDR1 SGHTA, CDR2 FQGTGA. Germline trimming cut 5 bases from V and 6 bases from J; bases unmatched to any gene: 7. The CDR3 is 15 amino acids.

The CDR3 nucleotides are TGTGCCAGCAGTCTGCGGGCAGGGTGGGACAAAGGGACCGGGGAGCTGTTTTTT. Protein product: CASSLRAGWDKGTGELFF. The chain links TRBV6-6 to TRBJ2-2, with D tentatively TRBD1 (6 bases). Trimming cost V 5 bases and J 5 bases, with 24 bases left between them. The V gene's germline CDR1 is MNHNY and CDR2 SVGAGI (reference sequence). CDR3 length: 18 residues.

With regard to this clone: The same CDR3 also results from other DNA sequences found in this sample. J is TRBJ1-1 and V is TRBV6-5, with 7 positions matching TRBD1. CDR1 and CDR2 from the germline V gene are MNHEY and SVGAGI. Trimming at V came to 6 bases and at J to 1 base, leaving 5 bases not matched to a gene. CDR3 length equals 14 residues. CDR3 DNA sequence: TGTGCCAGCAGCCTGACAGGGAGGAACACTGAAGCTTTCTTT. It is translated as CASSLTGRNTEAFF.

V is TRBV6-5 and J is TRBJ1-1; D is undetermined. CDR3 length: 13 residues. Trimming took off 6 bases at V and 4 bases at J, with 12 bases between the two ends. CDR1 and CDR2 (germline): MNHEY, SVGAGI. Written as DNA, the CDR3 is TGTGCCAGCAGGGAGGGTCCGGCCACTGAAGCTTTCTTT. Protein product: CASREGPATEAFF.

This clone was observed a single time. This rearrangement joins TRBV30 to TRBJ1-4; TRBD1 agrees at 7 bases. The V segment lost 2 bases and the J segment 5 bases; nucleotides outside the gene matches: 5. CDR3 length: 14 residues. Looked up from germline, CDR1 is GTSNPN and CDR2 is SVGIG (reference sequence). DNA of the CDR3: TGTGCCTGGAGTCCCGGGACAGTAAATGAAAAACTGTTTTTT. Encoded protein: CAWSPGTVNEKLFF. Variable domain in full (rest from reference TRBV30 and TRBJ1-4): SQTIHQWPATLVQPVGSPLSLECTVEGTSNPNLYWYRQAAGRGLQLLFYSVGIGQISSEVPQNLSASRPQDRQFILSSKKLLLSDSGFYLCAWSPGTVNEKLFFGSGTQLSVL.

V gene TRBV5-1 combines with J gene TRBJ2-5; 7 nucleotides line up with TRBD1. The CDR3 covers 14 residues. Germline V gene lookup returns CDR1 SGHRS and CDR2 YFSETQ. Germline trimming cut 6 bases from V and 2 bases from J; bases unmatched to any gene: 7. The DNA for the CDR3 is TGCGCCAGCAACCTCGGGACAGCACAAGAGACCCAGTACTTC. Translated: CASNLGTAQETQYF.

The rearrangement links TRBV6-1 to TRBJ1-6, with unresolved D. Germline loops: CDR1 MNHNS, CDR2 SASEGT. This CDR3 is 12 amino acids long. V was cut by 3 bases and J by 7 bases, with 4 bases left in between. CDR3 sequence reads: CASSDLNSPLHF. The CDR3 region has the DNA TGTGCCAGCAGTGACCTAAATTCACCCCTCCACTTT.

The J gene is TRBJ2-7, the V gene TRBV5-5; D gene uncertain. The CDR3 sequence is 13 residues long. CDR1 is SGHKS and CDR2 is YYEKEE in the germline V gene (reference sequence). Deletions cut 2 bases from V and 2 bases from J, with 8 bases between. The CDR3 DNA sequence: TGTGCCAGCAGCTTACACAGAGCCTACGAGCAGTACTTC. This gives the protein CASSLHRAYEQYF.

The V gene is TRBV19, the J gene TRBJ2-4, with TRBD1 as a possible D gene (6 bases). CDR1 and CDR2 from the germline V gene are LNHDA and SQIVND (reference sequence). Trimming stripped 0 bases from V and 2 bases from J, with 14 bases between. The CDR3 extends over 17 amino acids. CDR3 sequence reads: CASSIEEGVESKNIQYF. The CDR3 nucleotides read TGTGCCAGTAGTATAGAAGAGGGGGTCGAGTCCAAAAACATTCAGTACTTC. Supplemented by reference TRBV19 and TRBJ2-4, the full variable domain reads DGGITQSPKYLFRKEGQNVTLSCEQNLNHDAMYWYRQDPGQGLRLIYYSQIVNDFQKGDIAEGYSVSREKKESFPLTVTSAQKNPTAFYLCASSIEEGVESKNIQYFGAGTRLSVL.

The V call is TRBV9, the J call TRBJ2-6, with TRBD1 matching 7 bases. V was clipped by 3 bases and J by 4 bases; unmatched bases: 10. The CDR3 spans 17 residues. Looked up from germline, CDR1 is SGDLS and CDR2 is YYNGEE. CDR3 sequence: CASSEPLGGRGANVLTF. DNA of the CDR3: TGTGCCAGCAGCGAGCCCCTAGGGGGCAGGGGGGCCAACGTCCTGACTTTC.

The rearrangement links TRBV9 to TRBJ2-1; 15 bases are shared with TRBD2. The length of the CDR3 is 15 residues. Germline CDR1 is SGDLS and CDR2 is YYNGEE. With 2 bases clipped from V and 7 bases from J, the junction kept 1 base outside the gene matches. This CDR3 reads CASSVGTSGRNEQFF. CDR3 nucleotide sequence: TGTGCCAGCAGCGTCGGGACTAGCGGGAGGAATGAGCAGTTCTTC.

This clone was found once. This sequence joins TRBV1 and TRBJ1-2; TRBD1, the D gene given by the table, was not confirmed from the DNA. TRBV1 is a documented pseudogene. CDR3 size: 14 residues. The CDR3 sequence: CTSSQGQGGHGYTF. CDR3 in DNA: TGCACCAGCAGCCAGGGACAGGGCGGCCATGGCTACACCTTC.

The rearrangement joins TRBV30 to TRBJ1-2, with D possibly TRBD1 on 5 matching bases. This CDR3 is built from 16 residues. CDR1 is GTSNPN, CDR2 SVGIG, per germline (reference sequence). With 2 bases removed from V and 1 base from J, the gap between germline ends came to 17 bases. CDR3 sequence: CAWSPKGKGLNYGYTF. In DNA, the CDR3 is TGTGCCTGGAGTCCAAAGGGGAAGGGCCTTAACTATGGCTACACCTTC.

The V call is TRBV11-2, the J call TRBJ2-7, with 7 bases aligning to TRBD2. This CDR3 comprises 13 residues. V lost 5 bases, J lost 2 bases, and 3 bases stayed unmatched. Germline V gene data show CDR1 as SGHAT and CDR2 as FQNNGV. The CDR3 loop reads CASSPGLTYEQYF. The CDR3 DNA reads TGTGCCAGCAGCCCGGGACTAACCTACGAGCAGTACTTC.

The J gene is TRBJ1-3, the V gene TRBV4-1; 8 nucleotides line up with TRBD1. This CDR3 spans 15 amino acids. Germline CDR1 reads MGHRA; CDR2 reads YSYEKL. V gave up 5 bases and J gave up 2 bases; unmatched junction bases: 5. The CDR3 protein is CASSSRTGPGNTIYF. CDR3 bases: TGCGCCAGCAGCTCCCGGACAGGGCCTGGAAACACCATATATTTT.

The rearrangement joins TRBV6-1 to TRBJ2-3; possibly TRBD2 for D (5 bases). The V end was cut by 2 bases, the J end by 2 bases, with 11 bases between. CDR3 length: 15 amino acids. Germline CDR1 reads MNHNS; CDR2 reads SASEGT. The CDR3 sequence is CASSETGWNTDTQYF. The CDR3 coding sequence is TGTGCCAGCAGTGAAACGGGATGGAACACAGATACGCAGTATTTT.

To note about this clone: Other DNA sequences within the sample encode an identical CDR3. CDR3 DNA: TGTGCCAGCAGCGCATCCACCGGGGAGCTGTTTTTT. Translation: CASSASTGELFF. The chain has TRBV9 and TRBJ2-2; no firm D call. The CDR3 loop spans 12 amino acids. Deletions cut 3 bases from V and 4 bases from J, with 4 bases between. Germline V gene lookup returns CDR1 SGDLS and CDR2 YYNGEE.

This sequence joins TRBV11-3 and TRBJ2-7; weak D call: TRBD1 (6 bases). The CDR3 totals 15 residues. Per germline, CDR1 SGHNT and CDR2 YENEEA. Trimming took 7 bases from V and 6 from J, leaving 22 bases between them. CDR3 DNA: TGTGCCAGCAACCATCGAGGTGCCAGGGGTACCGAGCAGTACTTC. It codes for CASNHRGARGTEQYF.

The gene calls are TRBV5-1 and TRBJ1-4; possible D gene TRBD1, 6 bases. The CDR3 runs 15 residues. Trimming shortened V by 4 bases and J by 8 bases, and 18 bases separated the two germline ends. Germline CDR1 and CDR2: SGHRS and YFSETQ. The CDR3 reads CASSRLQGLREKLFF. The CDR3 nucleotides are TGCGCCAGCAGCCGTTTGCAGGGGTTACGCGAAAAACTGTTTTTT.

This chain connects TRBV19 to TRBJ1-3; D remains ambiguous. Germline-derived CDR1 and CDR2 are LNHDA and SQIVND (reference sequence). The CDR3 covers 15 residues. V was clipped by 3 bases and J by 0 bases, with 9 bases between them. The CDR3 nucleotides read TGTGCCAGTAGTATCAATTGGAGCTCTGGAAACACCATATATTTT. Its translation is CASSINWSSGNTIYF.